Listed below are T cell receptor beta chains from one sample, sequenced in a study of response to subunit inactivated influenza vaccine. One entry per CDR3 protein, called by TCRdb with MiXCR from the RT-PCR reads. The sample shows 500,000 to 700,000 distinct CDR3 sequences, 20% to 25% of them seen only once. Separately, the same data were catalogued under a study of T cells expressing NK-cell markers.

Sequences were derived from CD4+ T cells sorted from PBMCs, sampled roughly 12 days after vaccination. Receptor source: a man in his forties or fifties who received an inactivated influenza vaccine. The CDR3 runs from the conserved cysteine through the conserved F or W. The D gene is left open where the match is weak. The listing skips clone size in some rows; elsewhere it reads once, few, many or a size class.

V	D	size	J	DNA	CDR3
TRBV29-1	-	few	TRBJ2-7	TGCAGCGTTCAGTGGAGGGGGTACGAGCAGTACTTC	CSVQWRGYEQYF
TRBV19	TRBD1	-	TRBJ1-1	TGTGCCAGTAGTATAGGCCGACAGGGGAACACTGAAGCTTTCTTT	CASSIGRQGNTEAFF
TRBV5-1	-	few	TRBJ1-1	TGCGCCAGTTCCCCGGGAGACAGACTGAACACTGAAGCTTTCTTT	CASSPGDRLNTEAFF
TRBV29-1	TRBD1	few	TRBJ2-7	TGCAGCGTTCAACCGTGGGGGGACAGGGGCGAGCAGTACTTC	CSVQPWGDRGEQYF
TRBV19	-	-	TRBJ1-1	TGTGCCAGTAGTATGAAAGACACCCGAACGAACACTGAAGCTTTCTTT	CASSMKDTRTNTEAFF
TRBV20-1	-	many	TRBJ2-1	TGCAGTGCTAGCTATAGCGGCTTATACAATGAGCAGTTCTTC	CSASYSGLYNEQFF
TRBV27	TRBD1	-	TRBJ2-6	TGTGCCAGCGCACAAGGGACAGGGCTTCTTGGGGCCAACGTCCTGACTTTC	CASAQGTGLLGANVLTF
TRBV29-1	-	-	TRBJ2-7	TGCAGCGTTGATGCTGGGTCGGGCTACGAGCAGTACTTC	CSVDAGSGYEQYF
TRBV3-1	TRBD1	few	TRBJ1-2	TGTGCCAGCAGCCCGAGGGACAGGGCATGGAATGGCTACACCTTC	CASSPRDRAWNGYTF
TRBV5-1	TRBD1	few	TRBJ2-1	TGCGCCAGCAGGCGGACAGGGGGAAGGGGTGAGCAGTTCTTC	CASRRTGGRGEQFF
TRBV28	-	-	TRBJ2-7	TGTGCCAGCACCTTACGGGGGTACGGCTACGAGCAGTACTTC	CASTLRGYGYEQYF
TRBV28	TRBD1	-	TRBJ1-5	TGTGCCAGCAGTCAGGGACAGGGTGGTCGACAGCCCCAGCATTTT	CASSQGQGGRQPQHF
TRBV11-2	TRBD2	few	TRBJ2-1	TGTGCCAGCAGCTTAGGTGGGACTAGTGGGGGGCTCGAGCAGTTCTTC	CASSLGGTSGGLEQFF
TRBV28	TRBD2	-	TRBJ2-2	TGTGCCAGCATCGCTAGCGGGAGAAACGGGGAGCTGTTTTTT	CASIASGRNGELFF